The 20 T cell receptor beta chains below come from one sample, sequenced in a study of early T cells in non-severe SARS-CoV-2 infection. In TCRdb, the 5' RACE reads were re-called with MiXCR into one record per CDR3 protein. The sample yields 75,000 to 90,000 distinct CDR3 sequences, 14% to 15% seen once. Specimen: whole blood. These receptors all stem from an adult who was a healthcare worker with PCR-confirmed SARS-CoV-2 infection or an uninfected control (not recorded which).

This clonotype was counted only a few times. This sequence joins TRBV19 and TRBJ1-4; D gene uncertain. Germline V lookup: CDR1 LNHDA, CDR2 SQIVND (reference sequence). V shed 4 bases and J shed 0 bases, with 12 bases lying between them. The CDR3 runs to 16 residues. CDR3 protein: CASSRRNTATNEKLFF. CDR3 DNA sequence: TGTGCCAGTAGTAGACGGAATACAGCAACTAATGAAAAACTGTTTTTT.

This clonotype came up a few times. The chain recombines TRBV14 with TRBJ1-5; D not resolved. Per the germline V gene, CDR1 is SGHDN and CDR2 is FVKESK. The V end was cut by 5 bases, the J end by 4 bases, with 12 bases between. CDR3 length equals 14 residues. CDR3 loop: CASSGPGRNQPQHF. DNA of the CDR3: TGTGCCAGCAGCGGACCAGGCAGAAATCAGCCCCAGCATTTT.

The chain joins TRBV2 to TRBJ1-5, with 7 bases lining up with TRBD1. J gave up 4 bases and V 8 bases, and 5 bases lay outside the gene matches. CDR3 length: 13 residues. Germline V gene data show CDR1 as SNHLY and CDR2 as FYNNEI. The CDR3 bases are TGTGCCAGCTTGGACAGGATGAATCAGCCCCAGCATTTT. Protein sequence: CASLDRMNQPQHF.

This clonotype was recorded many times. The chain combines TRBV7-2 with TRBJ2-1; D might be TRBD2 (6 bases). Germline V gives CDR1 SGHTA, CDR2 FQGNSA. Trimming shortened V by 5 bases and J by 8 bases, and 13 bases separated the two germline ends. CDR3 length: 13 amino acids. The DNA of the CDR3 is TGTGCCAGCAGCGTTGAGCGGGTCTATGAGCAGTTCTTC. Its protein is CASSVERVYEQFF.

The CDR3 region is CASSRGQGHTEAFF. CDR3 nucleotide sequence: TGCGCCAGCAGCCGCGGGCAGGGCCACACTGAAGCTTTCTTT. The V and J genes are TRBV4-1 and TRBJ1-1; a weak D match, TRBD1 (5 bases). Between the trimmed V and J ends, which lost 4 bases and 3 bases, there was a span of 12 bases. CDR1 and CDR2 (germline): MGHRA, YSYEKL. CDR3 length: 14 residues.

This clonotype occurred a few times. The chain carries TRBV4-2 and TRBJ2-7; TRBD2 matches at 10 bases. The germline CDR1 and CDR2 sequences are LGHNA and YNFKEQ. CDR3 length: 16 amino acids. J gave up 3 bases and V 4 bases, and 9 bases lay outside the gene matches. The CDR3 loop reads CASSRTTSGSIYEQYF. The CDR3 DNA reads TGTGCCAGCAGCCGAACGACTAGCGGGTCCATCTACGAGCAGTACTTC.

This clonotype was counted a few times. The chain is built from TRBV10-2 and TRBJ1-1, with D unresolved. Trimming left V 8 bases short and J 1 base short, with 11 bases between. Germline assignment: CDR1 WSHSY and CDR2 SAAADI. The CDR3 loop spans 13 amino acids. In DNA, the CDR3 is TGCGCCAGCCCGCGACATAGGAACACTGAAGCTTTCTTT. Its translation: CASPRHRNTEAFF.

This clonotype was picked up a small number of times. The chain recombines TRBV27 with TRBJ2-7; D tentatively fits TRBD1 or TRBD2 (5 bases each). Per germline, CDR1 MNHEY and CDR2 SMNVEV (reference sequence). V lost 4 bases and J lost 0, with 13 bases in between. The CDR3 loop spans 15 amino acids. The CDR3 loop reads CASSSVRDGSYEQYF. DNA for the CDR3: TGTGCCAGCAGTTCGGTCCGGGACGGCTCCTACGAGCAGTACTTC.

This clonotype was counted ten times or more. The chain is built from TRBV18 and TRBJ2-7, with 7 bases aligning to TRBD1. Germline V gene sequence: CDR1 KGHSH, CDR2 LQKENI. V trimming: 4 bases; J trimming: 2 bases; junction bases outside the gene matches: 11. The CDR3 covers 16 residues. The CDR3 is CASSRTIRDSAYEQYF. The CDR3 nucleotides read TGTGCCAGCTCACGAACAATCCGGGACAGCGCCTACGAGCAGTACTTC.

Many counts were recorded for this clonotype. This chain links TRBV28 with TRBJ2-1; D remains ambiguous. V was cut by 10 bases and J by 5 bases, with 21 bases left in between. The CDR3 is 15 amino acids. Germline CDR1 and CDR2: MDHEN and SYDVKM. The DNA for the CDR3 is TGTGCCACCAGCCTACACACCCGGTCAGACAATGAGCAGTTCTTC. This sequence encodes CATSLHTRSDNEQFF.

The CDR3 here is CASSVDGQYSPLHF. CDR3 nucleotides: TGTGCCAGCAGCGTAGATGGACAATACTCACCCCTCCACTTT. J is TRBJ1-6 and V is TRBV9; maybe TRBD1 (5 bases). This CDR3 has 14 amino acids. The V gene lost 0 bases and the J gene lost 10 bases, with 11 bases spanning the gap. Germline loops: CDR1 SGDLS, CDR2 YYNGEE. Filled out from reference TRBV9 and TRBJ1-6, the complete variable domain reads DSGVTQTPKHLITATGQRVTLRCSPRSGDLSVYWYQQSLDQGLQFLIQYYNGEERAKGNILERFSAQQFPDLHSELNLSSLELGDSALYFCASSVDGQYSPLHFGNGTRLTVT.

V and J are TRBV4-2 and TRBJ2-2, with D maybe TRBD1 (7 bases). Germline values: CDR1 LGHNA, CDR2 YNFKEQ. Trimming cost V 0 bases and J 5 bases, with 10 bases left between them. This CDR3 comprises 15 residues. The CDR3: CASSQDPGGTGELFF. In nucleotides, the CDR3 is TGTGCCAGCAGCCAAGACCCAGGGGGGACCGGGGAGCTGTTTTTT.

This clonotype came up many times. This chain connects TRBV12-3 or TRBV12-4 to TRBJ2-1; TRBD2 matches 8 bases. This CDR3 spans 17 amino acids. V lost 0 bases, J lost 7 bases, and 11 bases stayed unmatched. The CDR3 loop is CASSLAYKREWGNEQFF. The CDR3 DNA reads TGTGCCAGCAGTTTAGCCTACAAGCGGGAGTGGGGAAATGAGCAGTTCTTC.

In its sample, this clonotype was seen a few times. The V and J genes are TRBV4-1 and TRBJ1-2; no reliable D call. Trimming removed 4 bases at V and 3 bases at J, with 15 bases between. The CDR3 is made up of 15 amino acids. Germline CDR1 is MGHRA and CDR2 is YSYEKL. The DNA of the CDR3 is TGCGCCAGCAGCCCTAGGATAGGAGCGGACTATGGCTACACCTTC. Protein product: CASSPRIGADYGYTF.

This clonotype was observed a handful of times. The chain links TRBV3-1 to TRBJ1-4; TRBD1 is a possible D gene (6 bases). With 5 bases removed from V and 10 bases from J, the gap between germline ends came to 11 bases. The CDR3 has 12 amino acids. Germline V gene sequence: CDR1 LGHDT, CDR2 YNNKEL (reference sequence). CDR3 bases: TGTGCCAGCAGCGTTATACAGGGAAAACTGTTTTTT. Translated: CASSVIQGKLFF.

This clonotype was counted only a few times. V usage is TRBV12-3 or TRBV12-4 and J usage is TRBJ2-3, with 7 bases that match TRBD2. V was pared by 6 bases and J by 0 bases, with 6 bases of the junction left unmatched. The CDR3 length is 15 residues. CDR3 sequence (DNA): TGTGCCAGCAGCCCGGGGGGATCTAGCACAGATACGCAGTATTTT. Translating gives CASSPGGSSTDTQYF.

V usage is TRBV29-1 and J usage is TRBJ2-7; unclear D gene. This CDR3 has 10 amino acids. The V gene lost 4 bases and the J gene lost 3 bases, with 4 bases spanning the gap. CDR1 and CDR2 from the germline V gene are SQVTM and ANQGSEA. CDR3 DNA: TGCAGCGTTGGAAACTACGAGCAGTACTTC. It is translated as CSVGNYEQYF.

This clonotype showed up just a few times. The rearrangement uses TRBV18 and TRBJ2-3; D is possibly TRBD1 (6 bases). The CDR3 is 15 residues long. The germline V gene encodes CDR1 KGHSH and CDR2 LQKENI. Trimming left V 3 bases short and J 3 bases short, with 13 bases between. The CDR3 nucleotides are TGTGCCAGCTCACCTACGACAGGAATTACAGATACGCAGTATTTT. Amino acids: CASSPTTGITDTQYF.

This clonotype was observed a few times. The CDR3 nucleotides are TGCAGTGCTAGAGTGAGGACTAGCGTGAACGAGCAGTACTTC. It yields the protein CSARVRTSVNEQYF. The chain recombines TRBV20-1 with TRBJ2-7; TRBD2 aligns across 9 bases. Trimming at V came to 1 base and at J to 5 bases, leaving 6 bases not matched to a gene. The CDR3 has 14 amino acids. Per germline, CDR1 DFQATT and CDR2 SNEGSKA (reference sequence).

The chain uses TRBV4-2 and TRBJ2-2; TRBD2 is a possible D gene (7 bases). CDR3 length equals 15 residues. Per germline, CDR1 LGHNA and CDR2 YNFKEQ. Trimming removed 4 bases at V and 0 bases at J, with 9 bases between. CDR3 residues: CASSPGGPNTGELFF. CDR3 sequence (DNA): TGTGCCAGCAGCCCGGGGGGCCCGAACACCGGGGAGCTGTTTTTT.